This TCR beta chain was recovered during a study of blood T cell repertoires in COVID-19. Study overall: Researchers got acute and convalescent COVID-19 samples from the United States, Italy and Spain.

TCRdb keeps only in-frame clones here, not all; method: immunoSEQ multiplex PCR. The sample consists of around 72,000 clones, roughly 90% of them appearing once. V lost 7 bases, J lost 5 bases, and 8 bases stayed unmatched. The CDR3 runs to 14 residues. CDR1 MNHEY and CDR2 SVGAGI come from the germline V gene. V and J are TRBV6-5 and TRBJ1-5; 7 bases fit TRBD1. The sequenced sample consisted of peripheral blood. This clonotype originated in a man in his fifties with acute or convalescent COVID-19. Written as DNA, the CDR3 is TGTGCCAGCAAGCCGGGACAGTATTATCAGCCCCAGCATTTT. Protein sequence: CASKPGQYYQPQHF.